The source of this T cell receptor beta chain is a study of shared clonotypes between healthy human individuals. Background on the study: Sampling drew on donors who were two women and a few men aged 18 to 49. Researchers assigned three CD4 naive, three CD4 memory, two CD8 naive and one CD8 memory plate to each donor.

Data came from immunoSEQ multiplex PCR; TCRdb stores just in-frame clones and leaves some out. The repertoire includes about 770,000 clones, about two thirds of them detected once, and about 1.7% sits in the top ten. The V segment lost 4 bases and the J segment 6 bases; nucleotides outside the gene matches: 9. The CDR3 contains 14 residues. Germline values: CDR1 MNHNS, CDR2 SASEGT. Study results and caveats: A handful of donors held roughly 5% of naive CD4 clonotypes in common.

As regards this clone: Its antigen is not identified.

This TCR came from a woman younger than 45 in good health. The V and J genes are TRBV6-1 and TRBJ2-7; 7 positions match TRBD2. The sequencing sample was made of memory CD4+ T cells sorted from blood. As to subset: CD45RA-negative fraction. In nucleotides, the CDR3 is TGTGCCAGCAGTGGGGACTATTTGAGGGCCGAGCAGTACTTC. As protein: CASSGDYLRAEQYF.